Listed below are T cell receptor beta chains from one sample, sequenced in a study of cytomegalovirus exposure and HLA in healthy donors. Method: immunoSEQ multiplex PCR; TCRdb's copy keeps in-frame clones and lacks some. The sample consists of 90,000 to 110,000 clones, around 73% of them appearing once. The sequenced sample was PBMCs. Receptor source: a man aged 40-50 years in good health and CMV-seronegative. The CDR3 runs from the conserved cysteine through the conserved F or W. D genes are given only for firm matches. Expanded clones are given a class, and other clones once, few, many or no size at all.

few	TRBD1	TRBV10-3	TRBJ2-3	CAIRPPGQRTDTQYF	TGTGCCATCAGACCCCCGGGACAGCGAACAGATACGCAGTATTTT
once	TRBD1	TRBV5-4	TRBJ2-7	CASSPVPGTGAYEQYF	TGTGCCAGCAGTCCGGTCCCCGGGACAGGGGCTTACGAGCAGTACTTC
-	TRBD1	TRBV11-2	TRBJ2-2	CASSLGRTGEALFF	TGTGCCAGCAGCTTGGGTCGGACAGGGGAAGCGCTGTTTTTT
-	-	TRBV5-6	TRBJ1-3	CASSLFSGNTIYF	TGTGCCAGCAGCCTGTTCTCTGGAAACACCATATATTTT
-	TRBD2	TRBV7-3	TRBJ2-3	CASSLRRGGRDTQYF	TGTGCCAGCAGCTTAAGGCGGGGGGGCAGAGATACGCAGTATTTT
-	TRBD1	TRBV25-1	TRBJ2-1	CASSAAPTGGRDNEQFF	TGTGCCAGCAGTGCAGCCCCGACAGGGGGACGGGACAATGAGCAGTTCTTC
-	-	TRBV14	TRBJ2-7	CASSPEGGTYEQYF	TGTGCCAGCAGCCCCGAGGGCGGGACCTACGAGCAGTACTTC
-	TRBD1	TRBV5-4	TRBJ2-3	CASSSAPGQATDTQYF	TGTGCCAGCAGCTCGGCCCCGGGACAGGCAACAGATACGCAGTATTTT
once	TRBD1	TRBV2	TRBJ2-7	CASSESRQGAGEQYF	TGTGCCAGCAGTGAAAGTCGGCAGGGGGCCGGCGAGCAGTACTTC
-	-	TRBV21-1	TRBJ1-2	CASNQPAGGLYGYTF	TGTGCCAGCAATCAACCTGCGGGGGGATTGTATGGCTACACCTTC
-	-	TRBV11-3	TRBJ1-6	CASSLGAANSPLHF	TGTGCCAGCAGCTTAGGGGCAGCCAATTCACCCCTCCACTTT
few	-	TRBV4-1	TRBJ1-1	CASSQDDGVGYTEAFF	TGCGCCAGCAGCCAAGATGACGGGGTGGGGTACACTGAAGCTTTCTTT
-	TRBD2	TRBV6-5	TRBJ2-7	CASISIAGGAYEQYF	TGTGCCAGCATTTCAATAGCGGGGGGAGCCTACGAGCAGTACTTC
-	TRBD1	TRBV7-2	TRBJ1-1	CASSFQPLDRANTEAFF	TGTGCCAGCAGCTTCCAACCTTTGGACAGGGCTAACACTGAAGCTTTCTTT
-	TRBD2	TRBV27	TRBJ2-5	CASSFRLAGATQETQYF	TGTGCCAGCAGTTTCCGACTAGCGGGTGCGACCCAAGAGACCCAGTACTTC
-	TRBD1	TRBV4-1	TRBJ2-5	CASSQTRSGGGQETQYF	TGCGCCAGCAGCCAAACGAGGTCAGGGGGTGGACAAGAGACCCAGTACTTC
few	-	TRBV7-3	TRBJ1-5	CASSSGLNQPQHF	TGTGCCAGCAGCTCCGGACTAAATCAGCCCCAGCATTTT
-	-	TRBV7-2	TRBJ2-2	CASSLSGSGELFF	TGTGCCAGCAGCTTAAGCGGGTCCGGGGAGCTGTTTTTT
-	TRBD2	TRBV27	TRBJ2-1	CASNAGGFSSYNEQFF	TGTGCCAGCAACGCGGGGGGTTTTTCTTCCTACAATGAGCAGTTCTTC
-	-	TRBV15	TRBJ2-2	CATSRVVGPSGELFF	TGTGCCACCAGCAGAGTGGTGGGGCCCAGCGGGGAGCTGTTTTTT
-	TRBD1	TRBV6-1	TRBJ2-7	CASSGSGTGAYEQYF	TGTGCCAGCAGTGGGTCCGGGACAGGAGCCTACGAGCAGTACTTC
-	TRBD2	TRBV4-3	TRBJ2-5	CASSQDPQRGQETQYF	TGCGCCAGCAGCCAAGACCCCCAGCGGGGACAAGAGACCCAGTACTTC